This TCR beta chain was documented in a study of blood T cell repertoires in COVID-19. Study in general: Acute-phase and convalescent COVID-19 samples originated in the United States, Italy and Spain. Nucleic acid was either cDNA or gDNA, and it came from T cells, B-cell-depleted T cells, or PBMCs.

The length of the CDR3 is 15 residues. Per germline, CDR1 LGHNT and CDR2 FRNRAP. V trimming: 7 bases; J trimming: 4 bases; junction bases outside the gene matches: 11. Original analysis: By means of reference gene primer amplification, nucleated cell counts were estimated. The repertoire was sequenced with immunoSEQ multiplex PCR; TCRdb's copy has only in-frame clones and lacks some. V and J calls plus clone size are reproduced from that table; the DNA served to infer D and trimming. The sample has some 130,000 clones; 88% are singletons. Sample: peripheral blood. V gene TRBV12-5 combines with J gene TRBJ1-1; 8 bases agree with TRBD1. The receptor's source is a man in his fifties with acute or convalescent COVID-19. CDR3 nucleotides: TGTGCTAGTGAGGCAGGGGGCGCTTGGGCCACTGAAGCTTTCTTT. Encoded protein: CASEAGGAWATEAFF.